This T cell receptor beta chain was obtained from a study of cytomegalovirus exposure and HLA in healthy donors. Study in general: There were some 120 million unique TCR beta sequences, drawn from about 179 million T cells, in an earlier analysis. Regarding the study as a whole: Researchers counted over 150 TCR beta chains as cytomegalovirus-associated.

Notes on this clone: The target antigen is unknown.

The PCR employed 60 Vbeta primers together with 13 Jbeta primers. TCRdb's copy holds only in-frame clones and misses some; the assay was immunoSEQ multiplex PCR. The table records about 230,000 clones, approximately 84% of them present only once. The germline V gene has CDR1 MDHEN and CDR2 SYDVKM. This CDR3 has 15 amino acids. The V and J ends lost 5 bases and 2 bases respectively, with 15 bases between them. The sample taken for sequencing was PBMCs. The chain carries TRBV28 and TRBJ1-1, with D unresolved. The sequence was collected from a woman aged 40-49 years in good health and CMV-seronegative. Here the CDR3 DNA reads TGTGCCAGCAGTCCCTCGGGAGGCGGCAACACTGAAGCTTTCTTT. This encodes CASSPSGGGNTEAFF.